These 2 T cell receptor beta chains were all obtained from the same sample, sequenced in a study of blood T cell repertoires in COVID-19. Assay used: immunoSEQ multiplex PCR; TCRdb lists only in-frame clones, some missing. Here the sample spans about 110,000 clones, roughly 85% being singletons. Sequenced input: peripheral blood. Receptors were obtained from a human donor in a cohort sampled during active COVID-19.

This clone was observed a handful of times. The CDR3 sequence: CASASGSNQPQHF. The CDR3 DNA reads TGTGCCAGCGCCTCGGGAAGCAATCAGCCCCAGCATTTT. The genes are TRBV3-1 (or the pseudogene TRBV3-2) and TRBJ1-5; D is unresolved. The CDR3 loop spans 13 amino acids. With 8 bases removed from V and 1 base from J, the gap between germline ends came to 9 bases. The V gene's germline CDR1 is LGHDT and CDR2 YNNKEL (reference sequence).

The gene calls are TRBV29-1 and TRBJ1-1; the match to TRBD1 covers 10 bases. The V and J ends lost 7 bases and 4 bases, in that order; junction bases with no gene match: 12. The CDR3 spans 15 residues. Looked up from germline, CDR1 is SQVTM and CDR2 is ANQGSEA. For the CDR3, the DNA is TGCAGCGCAGCGGACAGGGGGTTGATTGGCACTGAAGCTTTCTTT. Amino acid sequence: CSAADRGLIGTEAFF.